The T cell receptor (beta chain) described here comes from a study of beta chain features in type 1 diabetes. Study background: Researchers looked at over 100,000,000 sorted cells across all samples. Study-wide findings and caveats: Among patients with Type 1 diabetes, TCRB CDR3s were moderately but significantly shorter in every one of the four CD4+ subsets. Here, the possible influence of HLA type (on TCRB rearrangement) remained unresolved.

Reverse transcribing all isolated RNA meant expressed TCRB transcripts were sequenced. Only in-frame clones appear in the TCRdb table, and some are missing; sequencing was by immunoSEQ multiplex PCR. Counted here are roughly 250,000 clones, around 21% occurring once; the ten biggest clones make up around 0.028%. As for this clone: Antigen: not known.

V shed 6 bases and J shed 6 bases, with 12 bases lying between them. This CDR3 has 12 amino acids. Germline loops: CDR1 SGHVS, CDR2 FQNEAQ. CD45RO/CCR7/CD25/CD127/CD95/CD27 sorting isolated CD4+ naive, central memory, regulatory and stem cell-like memory cells. The source material was naive CD4+ T cells from blood. The source of this sequence is a woman aged 40-49 years with type 1 diabetes. V usage is TRBV7-8 and J usage is TRBJ2-7, with a tentative D call TRBD1 (5 bases). DNA of the CDR3: TGTGCCAGCAGTTCAGGGTCTTTCGAGCAGTACTTC. Amino acids: CASSSGSFEQYF.